The TCR beta chain described here comes from a study of cytomegalovirus exposure and HLA in healthy donors. The CDR3 consists of 13 residues. Germline V gene data show CDR1 as GTSNPN and CDR2 as SVGIG (reference sequence). V was shortened by 1 base and J by 4 bases, with 7 bases between the two germline ends. About this clone: Its specificity is not known.

The PCR made use of 60 Vbeta and 13 Jbeta primers. Some clones are missing from TCRdb's copy, which holds only in-frame ones; the method was immunoSEQ multiplex PCR. The sample carries some 190,000 clones, around 84% recorded once. Findings of the study overall: Overall, roughly 170 TCR beta chains were annotated as cytomegalovirus-associated. In terms of immune exposure information, only CMV serostatus was available. The productive fraction for most TCR beta V segments was about 87% or about 30% in an earlier analysis. TCR beta V- and J-gene trimming was later associated with a missense DCLRE1C variant.

The chain joins TRBV30 to TRBJ2-2, with no clear D. The sequenced sample consisted of PBMCs. The origin of this receptor is a young woman in good health and CMV-seronegative. DNA for the CDR3: TGTGCCTGGAGTGGAGGAATCACCGGGGAGCTGTTTTTT. Its protein is CAWSGGITGELFF.